The TCR beta chain described here comes from a study of Graves' ophthalmopathy and Graves' hyperthyroidism. CDR3 length: 15 residues. The V and J ends lost 5 bases and 3 bases, in that order; junction bases with no gene match: 9. Germline V gene data show CDR1 as MNHEY and CDR2 as SVGEGT. RNA transcripts yielded amplified TCR beta CDR3 regions. Scientists carried out first-round RT-PCR using HTBI primers and then a second-round multiplex PCR. TCRdb re-called the multiplex PCR reads with MiXCR, one entry per CDR3 protein. The sample has some 370,000 distinct CDR3 sequences; about 17% are singletons. This clonotype was counted ten times or more.

Input material: peripheral blood. The receptor comes from an adult woman with stable Graves' hyperthyroidism. The V call is TRBV6-2 or TRBV6-3, the J call TRBJ2-7, with 8 nucleotides matching TRBD2. CDR3 residues: CASSPLREGIYEQYF. CDR3 bases: TGTGCCAGCAGTCCCCTCCGGGAGGGGATCTACGAGCAGTACTTC.